This T cell receptor beta chain derives from a study of graft-versus-host responses after intestinal transplantation. Points from the study as a whole: Some patients had graft-donor T cell macrochimerism, and their allografts showed high graft-versus-host to host-versus-graft clonal ratios. Early post-transplant falls in HvG clones accompanied the peak levels of circulating GvH clones.

TCRdb's copy holds only in-frame clones and misses some; the assay was immunoSEQ multiplex PCR. The table records about 8,900 clones, 27% of them present only once. Co-plating was performed using 200,000 CFSE-labeled responder cells and 200,000 irradiated, violet-dye-labeled stimulator cells. Following the reaction, CD3+CD4+ and CD3+CD8+ responders that were proliferating and CFSE-low underwent sorting. The sequencing here drew on alloreactive CD8+ T cells from a mixed lymphocyte reaction culture, taken before transplantation. Subset indicated: CFSE-low proliferating T cells sorted from approximately 6-day pre-transplant mixed lymphocyte reaction (GvH or HvG direction). The clonotype was recovered from a human patient who was an organ donor for intestinal transplantation.

The CDR3 spells CASSLGKTTGGGYTF. DNA of the CDR3: TGTGCCAGCAGTTTAGGAAAAACGACAGGGGGAGGCTACACCTTC. The V gene is TRBV6-5, the J gene TRBJ1-2; the match to TRBD1 covers 9 bases. The germline V gene encodes CDR1 MNHEY and CDR2 SVGAGI. CDR3 length: 15 residues. V shed 4 bases, J shed 8 bases, and the junction held 11 bases outside the gene matches.